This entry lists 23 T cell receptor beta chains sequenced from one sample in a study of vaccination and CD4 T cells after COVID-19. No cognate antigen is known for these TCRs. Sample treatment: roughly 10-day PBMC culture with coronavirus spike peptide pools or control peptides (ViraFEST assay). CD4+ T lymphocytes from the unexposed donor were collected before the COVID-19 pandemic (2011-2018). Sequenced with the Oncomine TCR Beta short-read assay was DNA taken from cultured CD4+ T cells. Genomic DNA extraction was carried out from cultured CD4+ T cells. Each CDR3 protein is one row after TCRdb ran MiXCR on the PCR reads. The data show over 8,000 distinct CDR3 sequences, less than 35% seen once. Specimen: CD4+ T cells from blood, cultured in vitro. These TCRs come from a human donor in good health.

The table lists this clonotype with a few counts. The CDR3 spells CASSLGPSLEQYF. DNA for the CDR3: TGTGCCAGCAGTTTAGGACCGAGCCTTGAGCAGTACTTC. V is TRBV12-3 or TRBV12-4 and J is TRBJ2-7; D gene uncertain. V lost 1 base and J lost 7, with 11 bases in between. The length of the CDR3 is 13 residues.

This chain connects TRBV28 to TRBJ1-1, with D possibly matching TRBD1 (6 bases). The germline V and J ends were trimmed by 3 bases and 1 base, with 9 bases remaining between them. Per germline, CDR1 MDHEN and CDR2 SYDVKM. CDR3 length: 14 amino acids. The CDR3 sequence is CASSFQDRNTEAFF. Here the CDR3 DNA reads TGTGCCAGCAGTTTCCAGGACAGGAACACTGAAGCTTTCTTT.

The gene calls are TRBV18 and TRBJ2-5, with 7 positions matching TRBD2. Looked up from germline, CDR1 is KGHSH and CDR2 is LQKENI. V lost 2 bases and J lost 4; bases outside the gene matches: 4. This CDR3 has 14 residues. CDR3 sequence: CASSPAGDPETQYF. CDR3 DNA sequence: TGTGCCAGCTCACCAGCGGGAGACCCAGAGACCCAGTACTTC.

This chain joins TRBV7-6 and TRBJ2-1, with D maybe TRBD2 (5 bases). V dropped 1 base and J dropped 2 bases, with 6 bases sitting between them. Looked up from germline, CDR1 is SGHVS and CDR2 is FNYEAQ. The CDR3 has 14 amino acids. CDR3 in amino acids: CASSLDGTYNEQFF. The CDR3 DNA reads TGTGCCAGCAGCTTAGACGGGACCTACAATGAGCAGTTCTTC.

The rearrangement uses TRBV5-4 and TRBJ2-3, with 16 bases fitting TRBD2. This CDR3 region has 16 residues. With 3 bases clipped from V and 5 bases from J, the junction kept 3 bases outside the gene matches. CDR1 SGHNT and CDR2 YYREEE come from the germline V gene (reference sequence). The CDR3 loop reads CASSSGTSGRGDTQYF. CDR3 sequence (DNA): TGTGCCAGCAGCTCCGGGACTAGCGGGAGGGGAGATACGCAGTATTTT.

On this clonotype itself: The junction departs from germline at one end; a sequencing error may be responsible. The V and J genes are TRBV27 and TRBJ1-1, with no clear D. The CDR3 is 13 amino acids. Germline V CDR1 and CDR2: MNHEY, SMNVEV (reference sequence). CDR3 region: CAGSFGWDTEAFF. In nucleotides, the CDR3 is TGTGCCGGCAGTTTTGGGTGGGACACTGAAGCTTTCTTT.

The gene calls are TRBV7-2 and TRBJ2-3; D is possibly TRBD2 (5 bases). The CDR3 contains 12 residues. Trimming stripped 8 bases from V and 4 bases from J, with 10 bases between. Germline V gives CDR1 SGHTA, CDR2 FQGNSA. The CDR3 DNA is TGTGCCAGCGAGAGGGTTTCAGATACGCAGTATTTT. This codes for CASERVSDTQYF.

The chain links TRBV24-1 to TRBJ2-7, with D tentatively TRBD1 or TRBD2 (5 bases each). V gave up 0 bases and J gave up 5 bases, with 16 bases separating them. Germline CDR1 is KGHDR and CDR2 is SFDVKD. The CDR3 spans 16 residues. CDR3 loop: CATSDLVPGATDEQYF. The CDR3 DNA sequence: TGTGCCACCAGTGATTTGGTTCCCGGGGCGACGGACGAGCAGTACTTC.

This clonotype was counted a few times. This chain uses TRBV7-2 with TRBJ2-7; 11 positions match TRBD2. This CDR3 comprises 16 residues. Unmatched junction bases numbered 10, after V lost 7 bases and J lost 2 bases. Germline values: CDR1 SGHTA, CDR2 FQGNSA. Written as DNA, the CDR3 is TGTGCCAGCACCCAAGCCCTAGCGGGAGGTGCCTACGAGCAGTACTTC. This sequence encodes CASTQALAGGAYEQYF.

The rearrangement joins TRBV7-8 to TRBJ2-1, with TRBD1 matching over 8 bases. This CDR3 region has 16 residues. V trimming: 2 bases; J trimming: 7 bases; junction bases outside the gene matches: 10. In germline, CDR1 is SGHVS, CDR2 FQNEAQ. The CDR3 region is CASSLYPGGNLNEQFF. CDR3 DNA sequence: TGTGCCAGCAGCTTATATCCAGGGGGCAACCTGAATGAGCAGTTCTTC.

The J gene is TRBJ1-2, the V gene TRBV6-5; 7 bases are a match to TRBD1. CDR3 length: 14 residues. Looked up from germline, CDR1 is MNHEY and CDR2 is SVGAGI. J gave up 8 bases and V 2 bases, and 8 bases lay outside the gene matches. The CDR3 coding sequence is TGTGCCAGCAGTTACGAGGACAGGAGAGGAGGCTACACCTTC. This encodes CASSYEDRRGGYTF.

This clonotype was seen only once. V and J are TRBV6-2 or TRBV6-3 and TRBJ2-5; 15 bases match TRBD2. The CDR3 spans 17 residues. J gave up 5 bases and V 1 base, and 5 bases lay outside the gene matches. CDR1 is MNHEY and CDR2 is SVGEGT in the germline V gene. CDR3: CASSYLGLAGGRETQYF. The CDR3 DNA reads TGTGCCAGCAGTTACTTGGGACTAGCGGGAGGTAGGGAGACCCAGTACTTC.

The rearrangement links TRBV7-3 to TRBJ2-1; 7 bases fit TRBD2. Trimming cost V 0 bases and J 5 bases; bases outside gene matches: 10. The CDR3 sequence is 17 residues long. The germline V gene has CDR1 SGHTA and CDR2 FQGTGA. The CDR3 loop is CASSLTLGGDANNEQFF. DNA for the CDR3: TGTGCCAGCAGCTTAACGTTGGGAGGGGACGCCAACAATGAGCAGTTCTTC.

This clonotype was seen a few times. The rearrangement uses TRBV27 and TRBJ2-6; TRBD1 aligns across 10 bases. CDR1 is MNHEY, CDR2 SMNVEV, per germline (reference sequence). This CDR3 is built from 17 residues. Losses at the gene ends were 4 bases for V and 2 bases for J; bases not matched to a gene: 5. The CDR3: CASSSGQGVTGANVLTF. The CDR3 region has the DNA TGTGCCAGCAGTTCTGGACAGGGGGTAACTGGGGCCAACGTCCTGACTTTC. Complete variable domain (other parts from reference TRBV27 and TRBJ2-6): EAQVTQNPRYLITVTGKKLTVTCSQNMNHEYMSWYRQDPGLGLRQIYYSMNVEVTDKGDVPEGYKVSRKEKRNFPLILESPSPNQTSLYFCASSSGQGVTGANVLTFGAGSRLTVL.

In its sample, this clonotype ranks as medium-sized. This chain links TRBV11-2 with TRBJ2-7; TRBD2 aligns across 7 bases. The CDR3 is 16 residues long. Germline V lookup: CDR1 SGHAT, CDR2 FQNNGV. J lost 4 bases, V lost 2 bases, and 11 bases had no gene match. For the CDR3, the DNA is TGTGCCAGCAGCTTACGTGGGAGGGACCCAATTTACGAGCAGTACTTC. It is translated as CASSLRGRDPIYEQYF.

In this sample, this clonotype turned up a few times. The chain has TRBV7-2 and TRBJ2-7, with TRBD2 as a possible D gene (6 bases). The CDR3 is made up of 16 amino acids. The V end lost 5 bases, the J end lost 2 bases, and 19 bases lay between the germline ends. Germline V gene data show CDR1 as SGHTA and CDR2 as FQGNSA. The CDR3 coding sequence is TGTGCCAGCAGCCCGGATTCAGGCGGGACGACCTACGAGCAGTACTTC. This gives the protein CASSPDSGGTTYEQYF.

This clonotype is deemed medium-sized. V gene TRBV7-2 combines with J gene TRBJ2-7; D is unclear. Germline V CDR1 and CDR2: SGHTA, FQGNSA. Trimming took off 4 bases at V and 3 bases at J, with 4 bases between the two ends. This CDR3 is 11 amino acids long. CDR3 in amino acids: CASSSYYEQYF. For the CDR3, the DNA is TGTGCCAGCAGCTCGTACTACGAGCAGTACTTC.

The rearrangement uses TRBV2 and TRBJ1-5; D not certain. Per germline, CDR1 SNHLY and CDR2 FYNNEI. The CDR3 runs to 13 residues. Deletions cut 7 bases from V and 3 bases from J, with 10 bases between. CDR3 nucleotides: TGTGCCAGCAATGATAGGGACAATCAGCCCCAGCATTTT. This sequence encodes CASNDRDNQPQHF. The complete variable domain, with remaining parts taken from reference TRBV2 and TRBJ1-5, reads EPEVTQTPSHQVTQMGQEVILRCVPISNHLYFYWYRQILGQKVEFLVSFYNNEISEKSEIFDDQFSVERPDGSNFTLKIRSTKLEDSAMYFCASNDRDNQPQHFGDGTRLSIL.

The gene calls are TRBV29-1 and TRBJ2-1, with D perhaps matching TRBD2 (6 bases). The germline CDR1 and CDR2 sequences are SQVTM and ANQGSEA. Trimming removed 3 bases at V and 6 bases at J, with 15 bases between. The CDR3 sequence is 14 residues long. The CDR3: CSVESREPGNEQFF. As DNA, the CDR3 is TGCAGCGTTGAGTCCCGGGAGCCTGGCAATGAGCAGTTCTTC.

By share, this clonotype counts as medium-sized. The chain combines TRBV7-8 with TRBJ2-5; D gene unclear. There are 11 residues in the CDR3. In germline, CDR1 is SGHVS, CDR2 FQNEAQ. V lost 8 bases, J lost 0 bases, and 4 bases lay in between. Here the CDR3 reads CASFYQETQYF. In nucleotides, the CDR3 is TGTGCCAGCTTCTACCAAGAGACCCAGTACTTC. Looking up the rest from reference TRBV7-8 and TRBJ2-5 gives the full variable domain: GAGVSQSPRYKVAKRGQDVALRCDPISGHVSLFWYQQALGQGPEFLTYFQNEAQLDKSGLPSDRFFAERPEGSVSTLKIQRTQQEDSAVYLCASFYQETQYFGPGTRLLVL.

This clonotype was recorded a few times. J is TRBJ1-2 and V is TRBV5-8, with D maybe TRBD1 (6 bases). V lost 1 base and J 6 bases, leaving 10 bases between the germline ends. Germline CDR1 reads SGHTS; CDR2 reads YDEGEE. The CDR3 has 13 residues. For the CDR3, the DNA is TGTGCCAGCAGCTTGCGGGGGCTTCATGGCTACACCTTC. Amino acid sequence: CASSLRGLHGYTF.

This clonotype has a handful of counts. The CDR3 region is CASSPTGLGRRGRHAEAFF. The CDR3 DNA sequence: TGTGCCAGCAGCCCTACAGGCTTGGGGCGAAGAGGGAGACACGCTGAAGCTTTCTTT. V and J are TRBV28 and TRBJ1-1; TRBD1 is a possible D gene (5 bases). Germline-derived CDR1 and CDR2 are MDHEN and SYDVKM. V gave up 6 bases and J gave up 6 bases, with 32 bases separating them. This CDR3 has 19 amino acids.

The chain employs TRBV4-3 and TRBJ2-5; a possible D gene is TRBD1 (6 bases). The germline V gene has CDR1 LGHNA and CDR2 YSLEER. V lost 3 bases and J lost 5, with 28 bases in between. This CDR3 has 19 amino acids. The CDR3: CASSHHRPGDPSQAETQYF. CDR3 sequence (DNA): TGCGCCAGCAGCCACCACCGGCCAGGGGACCCGTCTCAAGCTGAGACCCAGTACTTC.